One sample yielded the 9 T cell receptor beta chains listed below, sequenced in a study of CD8 T cells in Susac syndrome. Random hexamers were used to reverse transcribe the RNA input (about 0.5 to 1 ug). TCRdb passed the immunoSEQ multiplex PCR reads through MiXCR, listing each CDR3 protein once. The sample records more than 150,000 distinct CDR3 sequences, 95% to 96% being singletons. The specimen sequenced was CD8+ T cells from PBMCs. These receptors all stem from a human donor with multiple sclerosis.

This chain links TRBV29-1 with TRBJ2-5; D possibly corresponds to TRBD2 (5 bases). The CDR3 totals 10 residues. V was pared by 2 bases and J by 9 bases, with 7 bases between. Germline CDR1 is SQVTM and CDR2 is ANQGSEA. CDR3 region: CSVERTAQYF. DNA of the CDR3: TGCAGCGTTGAAAGGACTGCCCAGTACTTC.

The chain employs TRBV7-9 and TRBJ2-5, with D perhaps given as TRBD1 or TRBD2 (5 bases each). Trimming took 2 bases from V and 5 from J, leaving 18 bases between them. Germline V gene data show CDR1 as SEHNR and CDR2 as FQNEAQ (reference sequence). CDR3 length: 16 amino acids. CDR3 sequence (DNA): TGTGCCAGCAGCTTAATGCAGGGACCAAAAGGGGAGACCCAGTACTTC. Protein: CASSLMQGPKGETQYF.

The gene calls are TRBV29-1 and TRBJ2-5; D gene uncertain. CDR3 size: 13 residues. The V gene lost 4 bases and the J gene lost 1 base, with 10 bases spanning the gap. Germline CDR1 is SQVTM and CDR2 is ANQGSEA. CDR3 region: CSVVGTFQETQYF. The CDR3 region has the DNA TGCAGCGTTGTTGGAACATTCCAAGAGACCCAGTACTTC.

The chain's CDR3 is CASSVTSGTSYEQYV. The CDR3 DNA follows: TGCGCCAGCAGCGTTACCTCCGGGACCTCCTACGAGCAGTACGTC. The gene calls are TRBV4-1 and TRBJ2-7; possibly TRBD1 or TRBD2 for D (5 bases each). The V gene's germline CDR1 is MGHRA and CDR2 YSYEKL. The CDR3 is made up of 15 amino acids. V lost 5 bases and J 0 bases, leaving 14 bases between the germline ends.

The gene calls are TRBV29-1 and TRBJ2-1, with TRBD2 matching 15 bases. The CDR3 has 17 amino acids. V lost 5 bases and J lost 3; bases outside the gene matches: 8. Per germline, CDR1 SQVTM and CDR2 ANQGSEA. CDR3 bases: TGCAGCGTTTTAGGGACTAGCGGGGGGCTGGGCTACAATGAGCAGTTCTTC. This gives the protein CSVLGTSGGLGYNEQFF.

The chain employs TRBV29-1 and TRBJ1-2; D gene ambiguous. This CDR3 is built from 17 residues. Trimming stripped 0 bases from V and 5 bases from J, with 22 bases between. Germline V gene data show CDR1 as SQVTM and CDR2 as ANQGSEA. The CDR3 region is CSVEEFPGLGVEYGYTF. The CDR3 nucleotides read TGCAGCGTTGAAGAATTCCCCGGCTTGGGAGTAGAATATGGCTACACCTTC.

The chain has TRBV30 and TRBJ2-3; D uncertain. This CDR3 comprises 15 residues. Trimming shortened V by 4 bases and J by 1 base, and 15 bases separated the two germline ends. From germline, CDR1 is GTSNPN and CDR2 SVGIG (reference sequence). CDR3 DNA sequence: TGTGCCTGGACCGGCCCCCCAGGTCGCACAGATACGCAGTATTTT. Its translation is CAWTGPPGRTDTQYF.

J is TRBJ2-5 and V is TRBV7-9; D is perhaps TRBD1 (5 bases). The CDR3 consists of 14 residues. Germline CDR1 SEHNR, CDR2 FQNEAQ (reference sequence). Trimming took 5 bases from V and 5 from J, leaving 15 bases between them. CDR3 amino acids: CASSPRAGRETQYF. DNA of the CDR3: TGTGCCAGCAGCCCCCGGGCAGGGCGGGAGACCCAGTACTTC.

The V call is TRBV2, the J call TRBJ2-7; D unclear. Germline CDR1 SNHLY, CDR2 FYNNEI. The germline V and J ends were trimmed by 6 bases and 0 bases, with 9 bases remaining between them. There are 13 residues in the CDR3. The CDR3 protein is CASRLPTSYEQYV. Here the CDR3 DNA reads TGTGCCAGCAGGCTGCCAACCTCCTACGAGCAGTACGTC.